This T cell receptor (beta chain) was identified during a study of identical twins. This clonotype appeared a few times. Its target is not known. Overall study results and limits: Instead of following the same donors, the conclusions were based on cross-sectional statistical analysis. Alpha sequences out of frame and shared by twins had excess low generation probability.

It was template switching that added a universal primer site, and there were unique molecular identifiers on the cDNA. In TCRdb, the 5' RACE reads were re-called with MiXCR into one record per CDR3 protein. Of about 690,000 distinct CDR3 sequences in the sample, roughly 6% were seen once. Input material: naive T cells sorted from blood. This receptor was taken from a man aged 18-30 years in good health.

As DNA, the CDR3 is TGCGCCAGCAGAAAATCGGTAGAGGGGTACAATGAGCAGTTCTTC. Translation gives CASRKSVEGYNEQFF. The chain links TRBV5-1 to TRBJ2-1, with D perhaps being TRBD1 or TRBD2 (5 bases each). Per germline, CDR1 SGHRS and CDR2 YFSETQ. V lost 5 bases, J lost 4 bases, and 16 bases lay in between. The CDR3 sequence is 15 residues long.